This is a list of T cell receptor beta chains from one sample in a study of OX40 agonist ivuxolimab in advanced cancers. Method: immunoSEQ multiplex PCR; TCRdb's copy keeps in-frame clones and lacks some. Here the sample spans roughly 60,000 clones, about 90% being singletons. The sequenced sample was CD4+ or CD8+ T cells sorted from blood, obtained in a trial of the OX40 agonist ivuxolimab. The receptors derive from an adult with an advanced solid tumor such as melanoma, head and neck, liver or kidney cancer. Each CDR3 is given without its conserved first and last residue. Fields, in order: V gene, J gene, CDR3 protein.

v_call: TRBV4-1
j_call: TRBJ2-1
cdr3_aa: ASSHWTSMSYNEQF

v_call: TRBV29-1
j_call: TRBJ2-7
cdr3_aa: SVVDYYEQY

v_call: TRBV7-2
j_call: TRBJ2-1
cdr3_aa: ASSLVGGGDEQF

v_call: TRBV5-1
j_call: TRBJ2-7
cdr3_aa: ASSLGTGEYEQY

v_call: TRBV10-3
j_call: TRBJ2-1
cdr3_aa: AISEEASGYYNEQF

v_call: TRBV10-1
j_call: TRBJ2-3
cdr3_aa: ASSESPAATDTQY

v_call: TRBV6-1
j_call: TRBJ2-1
cdr3_aa: ASSEVSLDRF

v_call: TRBV29-1
j_call: TRBJ2-3
cdr3_aa: SVVGGSAGGPGTDTQY

v_call: TRBV19
j_call: TRBJ1-5
cdr3_aa: ASSIPPGQGNQPQH

v_call: TRBV27
j_call: TRBJ2-7
cdr3_aa: ASSLVGQYYEQY

v_call: TRBV5-6
j_call: TRBJ2-4
cdr3_aa: ASSTGTGGGQY

v_call: TRBV19
j_call: TRBJ2-1
cdr3_aa: ASGNVAGRWHEQF

v_call: TRBV4-1
j_call: TRBJ2-7
cdr3_aa: ASSQGEQGLEAYEQY

v_call: TRBV6-6
j_call: TRBJ2-1
cdr3_aa: ASSYSGRDHNEQF

v_call: TRBV7-9
j_call: TRBJ2-7
cdr3_aa: ASSLDPAVYEQY

v_call: TRBV28
j_call: TRBJ2-5
cdr3_aa: ASSLTWSSGSGETQY